These 23 T cell receptor beta chains were sequenced from one sample in a study of metastatic and nonmetastatic thyroid tumors. Using MiXCR, TCRdb reanalyzed the PCR reads. The data contain tens of thousands of clones, approximately 23% of them singletons. Each patient came to thyroid surgery without any prior treatment (of any kind). Sequencing was done on a sample of tumor tissue. These receptors were collected from a female donor with papillary thyroid cancer or a benign thyroid nodule (not recorded which). Some clones in this sample may be carry-over from other donors' samples.

This clone was seen only a few times. The rearrangement uses TRBV28 and TRBJ2-5, with D uncertain. The germline V gene has CDR1 MDHEN and CDR2 SYDVKM. V was trimmed by 6 bases and J by 5 bases, leaving 13 bases between them. This CDR3 is 13 amino acids long. The CDR3 loop reads CASRTKTKETQYF. DNA for the CDR3: TGTGCCAGCAGGACGAAAACGAAGGAGACCCAGTACTTC.

This clone was recorded many times. The rearrangement links TRBV28 to TRBJ2-2, with D unclear. Germline CDR1 is MDHEN and CDR2 is SYDVKM. The CDR3 is 13 amino acids. Trimming pared 5 bases from V and 4 bases from J, leaving 8 bases between. CDR3 coding DNA: TGTGCCAGCAGTCCGATCTCCACCGGGGAGCTGTTTTTT. Its protein is CASSPISTGELFF.

This clone was counted many times. The rearrangement uses TRBV7-3 and TRBJ2-2; D gene uncertain. Germline-derived CDR1 and CDR2 are SGHTA and FQGTGA. The V gene lost 1 base and the J gene lost 0 bases, with 9 bases spanning the gap. The CDR3 consists of 16 residues. The DNA for the CDR3 is TGTGCCAGCAGCTTAAGCCAGTCCCCGAACACCGGGGAGCTGTTTTTT. Translating it yields CASSLSQSPNTGELFF.

To note about this clone: Germline and junction disagree at one end, which may indicate a read error. This chain joins TRBV7-2 and TRBJ2-7; the D is unclear. The CDR3 totals 13 residues. Germline V gene data show CDR1 as SGHTA and CDR2 as FQGNSA. The CDR3 sequence is CASIAAISYEHYF. The CDR3 DNA reads TGTGCCAGCATCGCTGCAATCTCCTACGAGCATTACTTC.

By share, this clone counts as medium-sized. The identical CDR3 is also encoded by other nucleotide sequences in the sample. For the CDR3, the DNA is TGTGCCAGCCCCCAGGTCGGGGCTAACTATGGCTACACCTTC. This sequence encodes CASPQVGANYGYTF. This rearrangement joins TRBV2 to TRBJ1-2; D unclear. V was shortened by 8 bases and J by 0 bases, with 13 bases between the two germline ends. The germline V gene has CDR1 SNHLY and CDR2 FYNNEI. The CDR3 totals 14 residues.

This clone was counted ten times or more. The chain recombines TRBV7-2 with TRBJ2-1, with TRBD2 identical over 11 bases. The V segment lost 0 bases and the J segment 5 bases; nucleotides outside the gene matches: 9. Looked up from germline, CDR1 is SGHTA and CDR2 is FQGNSA. CDR3 size: 18 residues. The CDR3 bases are TGTGCCAGCAGCTTAGCGATTTTGACTAGCGGGAAGCACAATGAGCAGTTCTTC. Amino acids: CASSLAILTSGKHNEQFF.

This chain joins TRBV12-5 and TRBJ2-1, with 9 nucleotides matching TRBD2. This CDR3 spans 15 amino acids. Germline CDR1 LGHNT, CDR2 FRNRAP. The ends lost 7 bases at V and 9 bases at J; junction bases unmatched: 13. The CDR3 DNA reads TGTGCTAGTGCCATAGCGCGGGAGGGCCGGAGTGAGCAGTTCTTC. As protein: CASAIAREGRSEQFF.

This clone has ten or more counts. CDR3 sequence: CASSLGRDAEQYF. CDR3 sequence (DNA): TGCGCCAGCAGCTTGGGAAGGGATGCCGAGCAGTACTTC. The genes are TRBV5-1 and TRBJ2-7; D call uncertain. Between the trimmed V and J ends, which lost 0 bases and 6 bases, there was a span of 10 bases. The CDR3 loop spans 13 amino acids. The germline V gene has CDR1 SGHRS and CDR2 YFSETQ.

This clone was counted a few times. The V call is TRBV24-1, the J call TRBJ2-3; no definite D call. This CDR3 contains 16 residues. Trimming removed 4 bases at V and 0 bases at J, with 13 bases between. Germline values: CDR1 KGHDR, CDR2 SFDVKD. Here the CDR3 DNA reads TGTGCCACCAGTGACCCCCTGGGCGCTAGCACAGATACGCAGTATTTT. Amino acid sequence: CATSDPLGASTDTQYF.

By sample fraction, this clone is medium-sized. The chain is built from TRBV20-1 and TRBJ2-2; 10 positions agree with TRBD2. V lost 1 base to trimming and J lost 5 bases; unmatched junction nucleotides: 16. The CDR3 is made up of 19 amino acids. Germline CDR1 reads DFQATT; CDR2 reads SNEGSKA (reference sequence). The CDR3 loop is CSARASFKSSGSFTGELFF. CDR3 sequence (DNA): TGCAGTGCTAGAGCCTCTTTTAAGTCTAGCGGGAGTTTTACCGGGGAGCTGTTTTTT.

This sequence joins TRBV2 and TRBJ2-3, with 11 bases that match TRBD2. The J segment lost 6 bases and the V segment lost 5 bases, leaving 7 bases of the junction unmatched. This CDR3 comprises 15 residues. CDR1 SNHLY and CDR2 FYNNEI come from the germline V gene. CDR3 residues: CASSRIAGGPDTQYF. CDR3 coding DNA: TGTGCCAGCAGTAGGATAGCGGGAGGGCCTGATACGCAGTATTTT.

This clone was recorded a few times. The chain employs TRBV29-1 and TRBJ2-7; the D gene is possibly TRBD2 (7 bases). CDR1 and CDR2 from the germline V gene are SQVTM and ANQGSEA. V lost 4 bases, J lost 2 bases, and 18 bases lay in between. The CDR3 loop spans 15 amino acids. The CDR3 sequence: CSVVLPGGIAYEQYF. CDR3 DNA sequence: TGCAGCGTTGTTCTCCCGGGGGGCATTGCCTACGAGCAGTACTTC.

This clone appeared a few times. The J gene is TRBJ1-1, the V gene TRBV27; 7 nucleotides align to TRBD1. Per the germline V gene, CDR1 is MNHEY and CDR2 is SMNVEV (reference sequence). V lost 3 bases to trimming and J lost 0 bases; unmatched junction nucleotides: 4. The CDR3 is made up of 15 amino acids. This chain's CDR3 is CASSFDREVNTEAFF. Written as DNA, the CDR3 is TGTGCCAGCAGTTTCGACAGGGAGGTGAACACTGAAGCTTTCTTT.

This clone was found a few times. The chain links TRBV4-1 to TRBJ2-7, with TRBD2 as a possible D gene (6 bases). V gave up 0 bases and J gave up 5 bases, with 14 bases separating them. CDR3 size: 15 residues. CDR1 MGHRA and CDR2 YSYEKL come from the germline V gene. CDR3 DNA sequence: TGCGCCAGCAGCCAAGATGACGGGGGAACTAACGAGCAGTACTTC. Protein: CASSQDDGGTNEQYF.

Sample share makes this clone medium-sized. The chain is built from TRBV4-1 and TRBJ2-3; D call uncertain. Germline CDR1 and CDR2: MGHRA and YSYEKL. V was clipped by 3 bases and J by 5 bases, with 6 bases between them. This CDR3 contains 12 residues. The CDR3 protein is CASSQVGDTQYF. For the CDR3, the DNA is TGCGCCAGCAGCCAGGTAGGAGATACGCAGTATTTT.

The chain couples TRBV30 to TRBJ2-2; 8 bases match TRBD2. The CDR3 is made up of 17 amino acids. V lost 2 bases and J lost 7; bases outside the gene matches: 15. The germline gives CDR1 GTSNPN, CDR2 SVGIG (reference sequence). The CDR3 region has the DNA TGTGCCTGGAGTCGGGAGGGAGAACCTTCGTGGGTCGGGGAGCTGTTTTTT. It encodes CAWSREGEPSWVGELFF.

The chain links TRBV9 to TRBJ1-2, with TRBD1 identical over 7 bases. The CDR3 is 13 residues long. Germline-derived CDR1 and CDR2 are SGDLS and YYNGEE. The trim removed 4 bases at V and 8 bases at J, leaving 8 bases unmatched. CDR3 in DNA: TGTGCCAGCAGCCTCCGACAGGGCGGCGGCTACACCTTC. It codes for CASSLRQGGGYTF.

This clone appeared a few times. V is TRBV2 and J is TRBJ1-2; 7 bases are a match to TRBD1. The CDR3 is 15 residues long. Germline assignment: CDR1 SNHLY and CDR2 FYNNEI. V was pared by 1 base and J by 4 bases, with 6 bases of the junction left unmatched. The CDR3 DNA reads TGTGCCAGCAGTGAAGTGGACAGGAAACTCTATGGCTACACCTTC. This translates into CASSEVDRKLYGYTF.

V gene TRBV20-1 combines with J gene TRBJ2-1, with 7 bases matching TRBD1. J was trimmed by 7 bases and V by 1 base; bases with no gene match: 13. Germline values: CDR1 DFQATT, CDR2 SNEGSKA (reference sequence). CDR3 length equals 16 residues. CDR3 bases: TGCAGTGCTAGAGGGTTGGTGATGCAGGGGGTGAATGAGCAGTTCTTC. It translates to CSARGLVMQGVNEQFF.

This chain uses TRBV11-2 with TRBJ2-7; no clear D gene. V lost 5 bases, J lost 3 bases, and 14 bases lay in between. Looked up from germline, CDR1 is SGHAT and CDR2 is FQNNGV. The CDR3 runs 14 residues. The CDR3 region is CASSLRAGDYEQYF. CDR3 nucleotide sequence: TGTGCCAGCAGCCTACGGGCTGGGGACTACGAGCAGTACTTC.

Details on this clone: This could be a read error, since a much larger clone is one nucleotide away. V usage is TRBV27 and J usage is TRBJ1-2; 7 bases are shared with TRBD1. Looked up from germline, CDR1 is MNHEY and CDR2 is SMNVEV (reference sequence). CDR3 length equals 13 residues. The CDR3 loop is CASSLQGENGYAF. In nucleotides, the CDR3 is TGTGCCAGCAGTTTACAGGGGGAGAATGGCTACGCCTTC.

Note on this clone: The junction shows a germline mismatch at one end, possibly a read error. The chain is built from TRBV14 and TRBJ1-4; 7 bases map to TRBD1. CDR1 and CDR2 (germline): SGHDN, FVKESK. The CDR3 contains 16 residues. The CDR3 region has the DNA TGTGCCAGCAGCCAGAACCGGGACAGTGCTAATGAAGAACTGTTTTTT. This translates into CASSQNRDSANEELFF.

This clone was detected a few times. The CDR3 DNA reads TGCAGTGCTAGAGATCCTACAACTGAAGCTTTCTTT. This sequence encodes CSARDPTTEAFF. V and J are TRBV20-1 and TRBJ1-1; D call uncertain. The germline gives CDR1 DFQATT, CDR2 SNEGSKA (reference sequence). CDR3 length: 12 residues. The V and J ends lost 0 bases and 5 bases respectively, with 7 bases between them.